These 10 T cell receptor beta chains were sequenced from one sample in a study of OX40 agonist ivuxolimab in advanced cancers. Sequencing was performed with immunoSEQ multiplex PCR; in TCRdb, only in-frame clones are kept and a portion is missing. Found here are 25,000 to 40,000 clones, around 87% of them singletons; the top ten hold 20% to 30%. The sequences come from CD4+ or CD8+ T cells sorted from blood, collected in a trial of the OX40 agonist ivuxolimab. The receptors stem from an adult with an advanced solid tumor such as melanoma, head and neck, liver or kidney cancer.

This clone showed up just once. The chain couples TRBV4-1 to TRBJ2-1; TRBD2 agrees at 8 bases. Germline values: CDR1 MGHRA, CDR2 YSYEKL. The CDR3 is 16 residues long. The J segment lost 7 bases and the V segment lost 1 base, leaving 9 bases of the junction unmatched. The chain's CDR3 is CASSQVAAGVGNEQFF. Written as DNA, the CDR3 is TGCGCCAGCAGCCAAGTCGCAGCGGGAGTAGGGAATGAGCAGTTCTTC.

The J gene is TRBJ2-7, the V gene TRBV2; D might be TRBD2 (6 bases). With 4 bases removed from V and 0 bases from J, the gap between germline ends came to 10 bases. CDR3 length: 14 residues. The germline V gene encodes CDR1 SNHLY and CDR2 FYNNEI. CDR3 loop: CASSVAGHSYEQYF. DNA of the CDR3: TGTGCCAGCAGTGTCGCGGGGCACTCCTACGAGCAGTACTTC.

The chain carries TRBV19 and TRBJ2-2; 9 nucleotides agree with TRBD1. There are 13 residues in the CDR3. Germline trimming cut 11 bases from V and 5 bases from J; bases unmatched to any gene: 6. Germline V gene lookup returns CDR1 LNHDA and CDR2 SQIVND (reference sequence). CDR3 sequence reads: CAVQTGGTGELFF. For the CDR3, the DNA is TGTGCCGTCCAGACAGGGGGTACCGGGGAGCTGTTTTTT.

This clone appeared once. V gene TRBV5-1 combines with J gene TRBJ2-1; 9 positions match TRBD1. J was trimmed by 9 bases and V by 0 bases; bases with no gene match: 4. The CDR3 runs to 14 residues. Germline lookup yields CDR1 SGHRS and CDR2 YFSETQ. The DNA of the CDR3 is TGCGCCAGCAGCTTGGGAGACAGGGGGACTGAGCAGTTCTTC. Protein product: CASSLGDRGTEQFF.

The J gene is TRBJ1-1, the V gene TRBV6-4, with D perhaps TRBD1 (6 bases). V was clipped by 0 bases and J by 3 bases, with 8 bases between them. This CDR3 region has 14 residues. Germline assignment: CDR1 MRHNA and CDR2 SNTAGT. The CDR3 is CASSDSGGDTEAFF. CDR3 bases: TGTGCCAGCAGTGACTCAGGGGGGGACACTGAAGCTTTCTTT.

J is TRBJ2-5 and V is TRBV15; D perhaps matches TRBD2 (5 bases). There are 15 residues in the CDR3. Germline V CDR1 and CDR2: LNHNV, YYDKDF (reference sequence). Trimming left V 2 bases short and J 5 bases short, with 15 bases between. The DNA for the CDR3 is TGTGCCACCAGCAGACGGAGCGGAACTTTTGAGACCCAGTACTTC. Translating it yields CATSRRSGTFETQYF.

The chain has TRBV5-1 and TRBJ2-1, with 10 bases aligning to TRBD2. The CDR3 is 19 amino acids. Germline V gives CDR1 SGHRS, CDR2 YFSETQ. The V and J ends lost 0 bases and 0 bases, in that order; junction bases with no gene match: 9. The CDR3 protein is CASSLAAGASGSSYNEQFF. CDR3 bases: TGCGCCAGCAGCTTGGCGGCAGGAGCTAGCGGGAGCTCCTACAATGAGCAGTTCTTC.

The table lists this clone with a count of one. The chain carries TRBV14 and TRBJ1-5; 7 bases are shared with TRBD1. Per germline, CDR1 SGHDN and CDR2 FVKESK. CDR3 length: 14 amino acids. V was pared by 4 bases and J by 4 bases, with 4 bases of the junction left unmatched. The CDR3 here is CASSPGQKNQPQHF. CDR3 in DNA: TGTGCCAGCAGCCCGGGACAGAAGAATCAGCCCCAGCATTTT.

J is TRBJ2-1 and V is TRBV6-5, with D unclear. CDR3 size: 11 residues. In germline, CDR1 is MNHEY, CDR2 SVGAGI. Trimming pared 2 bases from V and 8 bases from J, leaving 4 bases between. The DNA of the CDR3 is TGTGCCAGCAGTTACGGGTATGAGCAGTTCTTC. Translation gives CASSYGYEQFF.

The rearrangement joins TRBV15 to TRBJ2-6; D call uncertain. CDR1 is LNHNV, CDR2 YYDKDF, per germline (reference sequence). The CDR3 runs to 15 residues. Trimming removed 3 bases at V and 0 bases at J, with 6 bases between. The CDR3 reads CATSSDSSGANVLTF. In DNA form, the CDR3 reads TGTGCCACCAGCAGTGACTCCTCTGGGGCCAACGTCCTGACTTTC.